Following are 28 T cell receptor beta chains from one sample sequenced in a study of cytomegalovirus exposure and HLA in healthy donors. The PCR made use of 60 Vbeta and 13 Jbeta primers. Data came from immunoSEQ multiplex PCR; TCRdb stores just in-frame clones and leaves some out. The sample yields 200,000 to 250,000 clones, around 64% seen once. Input material: PBMCs. The receptor set was obtained from a middle-aged man in good health and CMV-seropositive.

This clone has just a few counts. The gene calls are TRBV19 and TRBJ2-2, with D perhaps matching TRBD2 (5 bases). The V gene lost 2 bases and the J gene lost 3 bases, with 7 bases spanning the gap. Germline V gene sequence: CDR1 LNHDA, CDR2 SQIVND (reference sequence). This CDR3 has 14 amino acids. This chain's CDR3 is CASSISSDTGELFF. In DNA form, the CDR3 reads TGTGCCAGTAGTATAAGTAGCGACACCGGGGAGCTGTTTTTT.

This chain links TRBV27 with TRBJ1-4, with 11 bases fitting TRBD1. Germline CDR1 is MNHEY and CDR2 is SMNVEV (reference sequence). The CDR3 has 16 amino acids. V dropped 0 bases and J dropped 8; count of bases not matched to a gene: 5. The CDR3 nucleotides read TGTGCCAGCAGTTTATCAGCGGGACAGGGGGGGGAAAAACTGTTTTTT. Its translation: CASSLSAGQGGEKLFF.

This sequence joins TRBV29-1 and TRBJ1-1; TRBD1 is a possible D gene (6 bases). The CDR3 is 12 residues long. Germline assignment: CDR1 SQVTM and CDR2 ANQGSEA. Trimming stripped 7 bases from V and 4 bases from J, with 13 bases between. As DNA, the CDR3 is TGCAGCGCCCAGGACAGCCTCACTGAAGCTTTCTTT. Its protein is CSAQDSLTEAFF.

This clone was found a few times. The chain links TRBV19 to TRBJ1-2, with D possibly TRBD1 on 6 matching bases. Germline CDR1 is LNHDA and CDR2 is SQIVND (reference sequence). Trimming shortened V by 6 bases and J by 2 bases, and 16 bases separated the two germline ends. This CDR3 is 15 amino acids long. CDR3 coding DNA: TGTGCCAGTAGCAGAGATATCGGACAGAACTATGGCTACACCTTC. Its protein product is CASSRDIGQNYGYTF.

J is TRBJ2-6 and V is TRBV18; 9 nucleotides match TRBD1. With 6 bases clipped from V and 4 bases from J, the junction kept 19 bases outside the gene matches. Germline V gene lookup returns CDR1 KGHSH and CDR2 LQKENI. The CDR3 extends over 20 amino acids. CDR3 DNA sequence: TGTGCCAGCTCTCCTTCCCCGCACAGGGGGCTCTTATCCGGGGCCAACGTCCTGACTTTC. This sequence encodes CASSPSPHRGLLSGANVLTF.

This clone was counted between two and nine times. The chain recombines TRBV7-6 with TRBJ2-7, with D perhaps TRBD1 (5 bases). The V end lost 1 base, the J end lost 3 bases, and 10 bases lay between the germline ends. The length of the CDR3 is 14 residues. Germline V gene lookup returns CDR1 SGHVS and CDR2 FNYEAQ. CDR3 amino acids: CASSLGQGGYEQYF. In nucleotides, the CDR3 is TGTGCCAGCAGCTTAGGGCAGGGCGGCTACGAGCAGTACTTC.

The rearrangement joins TRBV18 to TRBJ2-7; TRBD1 is a possible D gene (6 bases). The CDR3 loop spans 15 amino acids. Germline loops: CDR1 KGHSH, CDR2 LQKENI. Trimming pared 6 bases from V and 2 bases from J, leaving 17 bases between. CDR3 sequence (DNA): TGTGCCAGCTCTCCTCAGCAGGGGTTAGCCTACGAGCAGTACTTC. Translating it yields CASSPQQGLAYEQYF.

The chain employs TRBV2 and TRBJ2-3; perhaps TRBD1 as D (6 bases). Per the germline V gene, CDR1 is SNHLY and CDR2 is FYNNEI. This CDR3 comprises 15 residues. V was shortened by 5 bases and J by 0 bases, with 12 bases between the two germline ends. The CDR3 coding sequence is TGTGCCAGCAGTACCCGGACAGCTAGCACAGATACGCAGTATTTT. Its translation: CASSTRTASTDTQYF.

The chain carries TRBV5-1 and TRBJ2-3; 10 bases are shared with TRBD2. Germline lookup yields CDR1 SGHRS and CDR2 YFSETQ. CDR3 length equals 15 residues. J lost 9 bases, V lost 2 bases, and 9 bases had no gene match. The CDR3 nucleotides are TGCGCCAGCAGCTTAGCGGGGGGGCCACCTGTCACGCAGTATTTT. Translated, it gives CASSLAGGPPVTQYF.

The CDR3 loop reads CASSYSAFYEQYF. The CDR3 DNA is TGTGCCAGCAGTTACTCGGCCTTCTACGAGCAGTACTTC. The gene calls are TRBV6-6 and TRBJ2-7; no firm D call. Trimming pared 0 bases from V and 3 bases from J, leaving 6 bases between. CDR3 size: 13 residues. The V gene's germline CDR1 is MNHNY and CDR2 SVGAGI (reference sequence).

This clone was found a few times. CDR3 region: CASSRYNEQFF. CDR3 sequence (DNA): TGTGCCAGCAGTCGCTACAATGAGCAGTTCTTC. The J gene is TRBJ2-1, the V gene TRBV14, with D unresolved. The V gene lost 6 bases and the J gene lost 3 bases, with 3 bases spanning the gap. Germline values: CDR1 SGHDN, CDR2 FVKESK. The CDR3 has 11 residues.

V gene TRBV6-6 combines with J gene TRBJ2-1; D might be TRBD2 (6 bases). The CDR3 is 12 residues long. Between the trimmed V and J ends, which lost 5 bases and 15 bases, there was a span of 17 bases. Germline V gene sequence: CDR1 MNHNY, CDR2 SVGAGI (reference sequence). The CDR3 DNA reads TGTGCCAGCAGTCCTAGGGGACTTGATCCGTTCTTC. Its translation is CASSPRGLDPFF.

V usage is TRBV28 and J usage is TRBJ2-4; no clear D gene. The CDR3 is 13 amino acids. The germline V gene encodes CDR1 MDHEN and CDR2 SYDVKM. V dropped 4 bases and J dropped 1 base, with 5 bases sitting between them. CDR3 sequence: CASSYGAKNIQYF. The CDR3 DNA reads as TGTGCCAGCAGTTACGGGGCCAAAAACATTCAGTACTTC.

The rearrangement uses TRBV4-1 and TRBJ1-4, with D perhaps TRBD1 (6 bases). Germline V lookup: CDR1 MGHRA, CDR2 YSYEKL. The germline V and J ends were trimmed by 1 base and 5 bases, with 14 bases remaining between them. This CDR3 contains 16 residues. For the CDR3, the DNA is TGCGCCAGCAGCCAAGGGCCCGGGACACTGAATGAAAAACTGTTTTTT. It is translated as CASSQGPGTLNEKLFF.

In this sample, this clone turned up a few times. The chain uses TRBV2 and TRBJ2-2; D might be TRBD1 (6 bases). The CDR3 has 15 residues. Trimming removed 5 bases at V and 7 bases at J, with 17 bases between. The germline CDR1 and CDR2 sequences are SNHLY and FYNNEI. This CDR3 reads CASSPLLGQGGELFF. The CDR3 DNA sequence: TGTGCCAGCAGTCCCTTACTGGGACAAGGCGGGGAGCTGTTTTTT.

J is TRBJ2-1 and V is TRBV29-1; D possibly corresponds to TRBD1 (6 bases). Deletions cut 6 bases from V and 7 bases from J, with 22 bases between. CDR3 size: 15 residues. The germline CDR1 and CDR2 sequences are SQVTM and ANQGSEA. The CDR3 DNA sequence: TGCAGCGTCGTGTTTATTGGACAGTCCGATAATGAGCAGTTCTTC. Translated: CSVVFIGQSDNEQFF.

This clone was recorded only once. The chain carries TRBV5-6 and TRBJ2-1; maybe TRBD2 (6 bases). V lost 6 bases, J lost 3 bases, and 22 bases lay in between. This CDR3 spans 17 amino acids. In germline, CDR1 is SGHDT, CDR2 YYEEEE. CDR3 DNA: TGTGCCAGCATCTCCCACAAGGGAGGAGATTACTACAATGAGCAGTTCTTC. This sequence encodes CASISHKGGDYYNEQFF.

V and J are TRBV2 and TRBJ1-2; D remains ambiguous. Trimming cost V 8 bases and J 3 bases, with 16 bases left between them. CDR3 length: 14 residues. Germline lookup yields CDR1 SNHLY and CDR2 FYNNEI. The DNA of the CDR3 is TGTGCCAGCGGAGACTTACGAGTGGACTATGGCTACACCTTC. It specifies CASGDLRVDYGYTF.

The rearrangement joins TRBV5-1 to TRBJ1-1, with no clear D. This CDR3 has 18 residues. Germline CDR1 and CDR2: SGHRS and YFSETQ. Trimming stripped 4 bases from V and 0 bases from J, with 22 bases between. CDR3 DNA: TGCGCCAGCAGCCCGGGAATACTTAAGATTACAGTGAACACTGAAGCTTTCTTT. This translates into CASSPGILKITVNTEAFF.

The V and J genes are TRBV6-4 and TRBJ2-3; 8 bases agree with TRBD2. Germline lookup yields CDR1 MRHNA and CDR2 SNTAGT. V gave up 5 bases and J gave up 4 bases; unmatched junction bases: 5. The CDR3 spans 14 residues. CDR3 protein: CASSPGGAADTQYF. CDR3 nucleotide sequence: TGTGCCAGCAGTCCCGGGGGGGCCGCAGATACGCAGTATTTT.

This clone appeared a few times. V is TRBV29-1 and J is TRBJ2-7; maybe TRBD2 (5 bases). CDR1 and CDR2 (germline): SQVTM, ANQGSEA. The CDR3 has 13 amino acids. Deletions cut 7 bases from V and 3 bases from J, with 16 bases between. The CDR3 is CSAKLGDNYEQYF. The CDR3, as DNA: TGCAGCGCAAAACTCGGGGATAACTACGAGCAGTACTTC.

J is TRBJ1-3 and V is TRBV28, with 8 bases aligning to TRBD1. Germline V lookup: CDR1 MDHEN, CDR2 SYDVKM. The CDR3 is 14 residues long. V lost 6 bases, J lost 4 bases, and 5 bases stayed unmatched. The DNA of the CDR3 is TGTGCCAGCAGCTCAGGGGGCGCAGGAAACACCATATATTTT. Amino acids: CASSSGGAGNTIYF.

V usage is TRBV6-1 and J usage is TRBJ1-1, with a possible D match to TRBD1 (5 bases). The CDR3 is made up of 15 amino acids. From germline, CDR1 is MNHNS and CDR2 SASEGT. The V end was cut by 5 bases, the J end by 7 bases, with 20 bases between. The DNA of the CDR3 is TGTGCCAGCAGTCGCGACTCAGGGAGGTTGGGTGAAGCTTTCTTT. Its translation: CASSRDSGRLGEAFF.

The V gene is TRBV9, the J gene TRBJ1-4, with 8 bases aligning to TRBD1. Germline V CDR1 and CDR2: SGDLS, YYNGEE. V dropped 0 bases and J dropped 8; count of bases not matched to a gene: 3. The CDR3 length is 14 residues. The CDR3 sequence is CASSVDRGMEKLFF. In DNA, the CDR3 is TGTGCCAGCAGCGTAGACAGGGGGATGGAAAAACTGTTTTTT.

This chain uses TRBV9 with TRBJ2-1; 15 nucleotides match TRBD2. Germline CDR1 reads SGDLS; CDR2 reads YYNGEE. V gave up 3 bases and J gave up 10 bases; unmatched junction bases: 5. The CDR3 runs 15 residues. This CDR3 reads CASSGQGTSGGEQFF. In DNA, the CDR3 is TGTGCCAGCAGCGGGCAGGGGACTAGCGGGGGGGAGCAGTTCTTC.

This chain joins TRBV2 and TRBJ2-7; D unresolved. From germline, CDR1 is SNHLY and CDR2 FYNNEI. Trimming pared 6 bases from V and 5 bases from J, leaving 11 bases between. The CDR3 is 12 residues long. CDR3 sequence: CASSYRRDEQYF. The CDR3 DNA follows: TGTGCCAGCAGCTACCGCCGGGACGAGCAGTACTTC.

The gene calls are TRBV4-1 and TRBJ2-1, with 15 positions matching TRBD2. Germline CDR1 reads MGHRA; CDR2 reads YSYEKL. This CDR3 spans 17 amino acids. The V and J ends lost 4 bases and 4 bases, in that order; junction bases with no gene match: 5. CDR3 nucleotides: TGCGCCAGCAGCCCGGGACTAGCGGGGGGAAGGTACAATGAGCAGTTCTTC. Translating it yields CASSPGLAGGRYNEQFF.

The V call is TRBV7-2, the J call TRBJ1-5; D ambiguous. Trimming left V 5 bases short and J 4 bases short, with 15 bases between. Germline V gene data show CDR1 as SGHTA and CDR2 as FQGNSA. The CDR3 contains 15 residues. CDR3 sequence reads: CASSHREAWNQPQHF. CDR3 bases: TGTGCCAGCAGCCATCGGGAGGCGTGGAATCAGCCCCAGCATTTT.